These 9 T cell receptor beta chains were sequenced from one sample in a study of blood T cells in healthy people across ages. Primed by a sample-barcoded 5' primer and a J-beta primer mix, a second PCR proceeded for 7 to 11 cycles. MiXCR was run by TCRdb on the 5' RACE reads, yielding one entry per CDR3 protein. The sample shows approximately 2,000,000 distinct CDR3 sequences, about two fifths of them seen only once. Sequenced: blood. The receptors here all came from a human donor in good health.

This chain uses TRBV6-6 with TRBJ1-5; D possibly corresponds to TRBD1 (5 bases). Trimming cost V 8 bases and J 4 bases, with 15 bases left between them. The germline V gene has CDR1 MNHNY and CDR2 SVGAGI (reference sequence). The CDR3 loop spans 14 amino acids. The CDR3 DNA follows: TGTGCCAGCGGGACCTCAAGCCCAAATCAGCCCCAGCATTTT. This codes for CASGTSSPNQPQHF.

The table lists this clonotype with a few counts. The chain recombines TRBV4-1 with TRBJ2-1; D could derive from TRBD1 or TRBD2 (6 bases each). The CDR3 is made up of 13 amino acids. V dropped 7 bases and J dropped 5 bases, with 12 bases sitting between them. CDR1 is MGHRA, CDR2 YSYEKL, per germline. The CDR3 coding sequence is TGCGCCAGCATGGAGGGGGTCAACAATGAGCAGTTCTTC. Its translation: CASMEGVNNEQFF.

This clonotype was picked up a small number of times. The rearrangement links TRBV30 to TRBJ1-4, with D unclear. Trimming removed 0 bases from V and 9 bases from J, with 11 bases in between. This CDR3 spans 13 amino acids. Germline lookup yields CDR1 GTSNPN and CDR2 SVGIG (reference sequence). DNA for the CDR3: TGTGCCTGGAGTGTAGAGTTGACACAAAAACTGTTTTTT. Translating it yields CAWSVELTQKLFF. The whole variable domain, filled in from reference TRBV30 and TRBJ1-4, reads SQTIHQWPATLVQPVGSPLSLECTVEGTSNPNLYWYRQAAGRGLQLLFYSVGIGQISSEVPQNLSASRPQDRQFILSSKKLLLSDSGFYLCAWSVELTQKLFFGSGTQLSVL.

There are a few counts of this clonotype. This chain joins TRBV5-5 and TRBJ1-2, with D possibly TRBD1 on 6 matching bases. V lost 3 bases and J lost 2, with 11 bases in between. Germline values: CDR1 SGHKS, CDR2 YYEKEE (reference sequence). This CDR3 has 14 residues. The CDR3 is CASSSRGLNYGYTF. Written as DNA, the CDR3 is TGTGCCAGCAGCTCCAGGGGATTGAACTATGGCTACACCTTC.

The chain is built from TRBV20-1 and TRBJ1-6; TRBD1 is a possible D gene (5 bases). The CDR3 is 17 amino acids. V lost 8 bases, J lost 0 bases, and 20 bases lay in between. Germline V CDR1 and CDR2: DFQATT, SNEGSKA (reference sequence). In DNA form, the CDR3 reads TGCAGTTCGGGGGACCCCATAAGGAGCTCCTATAATTCACCCCTCCACTTT. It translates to CSSGDPIRSSYNSPLHF.

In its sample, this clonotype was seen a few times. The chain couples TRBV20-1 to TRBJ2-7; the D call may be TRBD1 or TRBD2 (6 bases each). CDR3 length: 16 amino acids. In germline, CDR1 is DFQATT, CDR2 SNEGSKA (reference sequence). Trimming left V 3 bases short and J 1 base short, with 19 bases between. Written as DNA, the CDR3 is TGCAGTGCTAGGTCTGAAAGGGGGGCTAGGTCCTACGAGCAGTACTTC. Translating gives CSARSERGARSYEQYF.

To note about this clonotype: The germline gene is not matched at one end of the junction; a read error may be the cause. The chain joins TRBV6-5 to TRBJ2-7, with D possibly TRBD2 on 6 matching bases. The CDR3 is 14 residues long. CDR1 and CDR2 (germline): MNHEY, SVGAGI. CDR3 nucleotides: TGTGCCAGCAGTTACACCCAACTAGCAGGCGAGCGGTACTTC. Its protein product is CASSYTQLAGERYF.

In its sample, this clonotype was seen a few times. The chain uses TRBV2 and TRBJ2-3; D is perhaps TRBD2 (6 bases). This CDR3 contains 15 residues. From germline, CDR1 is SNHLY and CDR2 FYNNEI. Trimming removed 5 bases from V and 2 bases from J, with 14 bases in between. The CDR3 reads CASSPLGLHTDTQYF. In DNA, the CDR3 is TGTGCCAGCAGTCCCCTGGGACTCCACACAGATACGCAGTATTTT.

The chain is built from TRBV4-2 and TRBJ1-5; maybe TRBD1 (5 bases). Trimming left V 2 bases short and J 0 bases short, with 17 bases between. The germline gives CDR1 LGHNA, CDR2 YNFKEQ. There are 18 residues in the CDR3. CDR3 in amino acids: CASSQSGLGDYSNQPQHF. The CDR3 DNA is TGTGCCAGCAGCCAATCAGGCCTAGGGGATTATAGCAATCAGCCCCAGCATTTT.